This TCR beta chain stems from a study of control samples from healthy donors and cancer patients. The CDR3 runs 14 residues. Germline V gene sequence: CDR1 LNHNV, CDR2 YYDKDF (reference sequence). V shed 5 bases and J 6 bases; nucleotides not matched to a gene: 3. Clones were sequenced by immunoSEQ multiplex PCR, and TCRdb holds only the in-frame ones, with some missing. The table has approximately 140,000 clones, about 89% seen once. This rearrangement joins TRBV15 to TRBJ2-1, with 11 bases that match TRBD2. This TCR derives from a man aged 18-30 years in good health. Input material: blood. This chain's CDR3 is CATSFGTSGNEQFF. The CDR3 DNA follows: TGTGCCACCAGCTTTGGGACTAGCGGCAATGAGCAGTTCTTC. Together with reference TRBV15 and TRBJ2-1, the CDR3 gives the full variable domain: DAMVIQNPRYQVTQFGKPVTLSCSQTLNHNVMYWYQQKSSQAPKLLFHYYDKDFNNEADTPDNFQSRRPNTSFCFLDIRSPGLGDTAMYLCATSFGTSGNEQFFGPGTRLTVL.